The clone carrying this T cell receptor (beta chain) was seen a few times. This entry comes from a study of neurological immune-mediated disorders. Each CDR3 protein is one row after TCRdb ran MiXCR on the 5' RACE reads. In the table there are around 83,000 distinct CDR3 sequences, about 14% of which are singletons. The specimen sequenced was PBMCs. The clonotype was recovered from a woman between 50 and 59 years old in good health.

Here the CDR3 reads CASSLTAGGGTDTQYF. The CDR3 DNA sequence: TGTGCCAGCAGCTTGACCGCGGGAGGCGGCACAGATACGCAGTATTTT. The V call is TRBV5-6, the J call TRBJ2-3, with 8 bases fitting TRBD2. CDR3 size: 16 residues. Trimming cost V 1 base and J 1 base; bases outside gene matches: 5. Germline V lookup: CDR1 SGHDT, CDR2 YYEEEE.